These 11 T cell receptor beta chains share one sample of origin, sequenced in a study of T cells in Graves' hyperthyroidism and ophthalmopathy. RNA transcripts gave rise to amplified TCR beta CDR3 regions. An initial round of RT-PCR targeting the TCR CDR3 relied on the HTBI primer set. TCRdb independently ran MiXCR on the multiplex PCR reads; one entry per CDR3 protein. Of around 540,000 distinct CDR3 sequences in the sample, approximately 44% were seen once. The sample comprised peripheral blood or thyroid tissue (not recorded which). The receptors derive from a woman between 18 and 30 years old with Graves' hyperthyroidism.

This clonotype has more than one count but fewer than ten. The V gene is TRBV19, the J gene TRBJ1-1, with D unresolved. Germline V gene lookup returns CDR1 LNHDA and CDR2 SQIVND (reference sequence). V lost 6 bases and J lost 0, with 11 bases in between. The CDR3 totals 14 residues. CDR3 protein: CASRDHWMNTEAFF. The CDR3 DNA reads as TGTGCCAGTAGGGATCACTGGATGAACACTGAAGCTTTCTTT.

Regarding this clonotype: One end of the junction varies from germline; a read error may be responsible. The CDR3, as DNA: TGTGCCAGCAGATTGACTAGCGGGAACGCCGGGGAGTTGTTTTTT. It translates to CASRLTSGNAGELFF. The chain links TRBV7-8 to TRBJ2-2; 11 bases agree with TRBD2. This CDR3 is built from 15 residues. Germline V gives CDR1 SGHVS, CDR2 FQNEAQ.

This clonotype was observed many times. The gene calls are TRBV15 and TRBJ1-4, with D perhaps TRBD1 (6 bases). Deletions cut 0 bases from V and 8 bases from J, with 13 bases between. Germline V gives CDR1 LNHNV, CDR2 YYDKDF (reference sequence). The CDR3 sequence is 15 residues long. The DNA for the CDR3 is TGTGCCACCAGCAGAGATCGATCGAGGGGGGAAAAACTGTTTTTT. As protein: CATSRDRSRGEKLFF.

The V and J genes are TRBV27 and TRBJ1-5; weak D call: TRBD1 (6 bases). Germline V gives CDR1 MNHEY, CDR2 SMNVEV (reference sequence). The ends were cut back, 3 bases at V and 2 bases at J, with 11 bases in the middle. There are 15 residues in the CDR3. The CDR3, as DNA: TGTGCCAGCAGTTTTGCGGGGGCAGGCAATCAGCCCCAGCATTTT. This encodes CASSFAGAGNQPQHF.

V gene TRBV12-3 or TRBV12-4 combines with J gene TRBJ1-5; TRBD1 matches 7 bases. The J segment lost 11 bases and the V segment lost 5 bases, leaving 9 bases of the junction unmatched. The CDR3 covers 13 residues. The CDR3 nucleotides are TGTGCCAGCAGTGAGGACAGGCTGGAGACCCAGCATTTT. This translates into CASSEDRLETQHF.

This sequence joins TRBV29-1 and TRBJ1-1; D remains unclear. There are 12 residues in the CDR3. Germline values: CDR1 SQVTM, CDR2 ANQGSEA. The CDR3 DNA reads TGCGGCTTATCCAAGGAGAACACTGAAGCTTTCTTT. Translated: CGLSKENTEAFF.

This clonotype was seen repeatedly, ten times or more. The rearrangement uses TRBV29-1 and TRBJ2-7; TRBD1 aligns across 7 bases. The V gene's germline CDR1 is SQVTM and CDR2 ANQGSEA. Trimming took 5 bases from V and 2 from J; bases not matched to a gene: 3. The length of the CDR3 is 12 residues. CDR3 DNA: TGCAGCGTTATACAGGGGACCTACGAGCAGTACTTC. Amino acids: CSVIQGTYEQYF.

In its sample, this clonotype was seen many times. The chain links TRBV7-2 to TRBJ1-6, with TRBD1 matching over 7 bases. The V segment lost 5 bases and the J segment 7 bases; nucleotides outside the gene matches: 8. Germline V gene sequence: CDR1 SGHTA, CDR2 FQGNSA. The CDR3 is 15 amino acids. The CDR3 sequence is CASSPTGDSNSPLHF. The CDR3 coding sequence is TGTGCCAGCAGCCCTACAGGGGATTCGAATTCACCCCTCCACTTT.

The chain is built from TRBV20-1 and TRBJ1-2; D is unclear. Germline loops: CDR1 DFQATT, CDR2 SNEGSKA (reference sequence). Between the trimmed V and J ends, which lost 4 bases and 4 bases, there was a span of 16 bases. The CDR3 loop spans 14 amino acids. DNA of the CDR3: TGCAGTGCTATGCGCCGCGAGGTTTCCTATGGCTACACCTTC. Translation gives CSAMRREVSYGYTF.

The V and J genes are TRBV7-2 and TRBJ1-2; a weak D match, TRBD1 (5 bases). This CDR3 spans 15 amino acids. The germline V gene encodes CDR1 SGHTA and CDR2 FQGNSA. The ends were cut back, 1 base at V and 8 bases at J, with 17 bases in the middle. CDR3 coding DNA: TGTGCCAGCAGCTTAGACACGGGAGGGGCTCAAGGCTACACCTTC. Its translation: CASSLDTGGAQGYTF.

This clonotype was counted once. The chain has TRBV10-3 and TRBJ1-6, with TRBD1 matching over 7 bases. This CDR3 region has 15 residues. J gave up 7 bases and V 4 bases, and 7 bases lay outside the gene matches. Germline V gene sequence: CDR1 ENHRY, CDR2 SYGVKD. CDR3 nucleotides: TGTGCCATCAGTGCGACAGGGACCTGGAATTCACCCCTCCACTTT. It is translated as CAISATGTWNSPLHF.